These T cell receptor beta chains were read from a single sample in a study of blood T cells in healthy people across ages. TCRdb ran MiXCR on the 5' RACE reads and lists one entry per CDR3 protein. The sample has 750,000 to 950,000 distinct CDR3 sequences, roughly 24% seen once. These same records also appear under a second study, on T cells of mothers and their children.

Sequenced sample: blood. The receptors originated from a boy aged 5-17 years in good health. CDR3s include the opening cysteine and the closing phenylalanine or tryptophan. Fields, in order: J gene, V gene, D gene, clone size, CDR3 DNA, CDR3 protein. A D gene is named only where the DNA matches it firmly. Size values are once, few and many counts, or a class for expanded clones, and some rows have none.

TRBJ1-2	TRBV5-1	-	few	TGCGCCAGCGGATCGCAGCGTGGCTACACCTTC	CASGSQRGYTF
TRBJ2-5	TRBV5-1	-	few	TGCGCCAGCAGTTGGCGGTTTCAAGAGACCCAGTACTTC	CASSWRFQETQYF
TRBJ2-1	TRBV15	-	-	TGTGCCACCAGCAGAGATAAAACGGATTACAATGAGCAGTTCTTC	CATSRDKTDYNEQFF
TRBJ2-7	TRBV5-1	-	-	TGCGCCAGCAGCGTGGACGGCTCCTACGAGCAGTACTTC	CASSVDGSYEQYF
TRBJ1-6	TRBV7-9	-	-	TGTGCCAGCAACGTGGAACAGGGCTCCCGGAATTCACCCCTCCACTTT	CASNVEQGSRNSPLHF
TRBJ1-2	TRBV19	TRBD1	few	TGTGCCAGTACCCTCAGGGGGGCGAATGGCTACACCTTC	CASTLRGANGYTF
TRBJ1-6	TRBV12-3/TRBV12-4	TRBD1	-	TGTGCCAGCAGTCAGGACAGGGTATGGTCACCCCTCCACTTT	CASSQDRVWSPLHF
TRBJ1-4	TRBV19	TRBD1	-	TGTGCCAGTAGGCTATCCCGGGACAGTCTTAATGAAAAACTGTTTTTT	CASRLSRDSLNEKLFF
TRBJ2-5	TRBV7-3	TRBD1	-	TGTGCCAGCAGCCGGATGGGACAGCAGCAAGAGACCCAGTACTTC	CASSRMGQQQETQYF
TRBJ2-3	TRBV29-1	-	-	TGCAGCGTTGAAGACTGGAGAAATAGCACAGATACGCAGTATTTT	CSVEDWRNSTDTQYF
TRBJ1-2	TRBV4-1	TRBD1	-	TGCGCCAGCGGACAGGGCTCTTTTGGCTACACCTTC	CASGQGSFGYTF
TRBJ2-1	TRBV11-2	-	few	TGTGCCAGCAGCTTAGATATTAGGCATGAGCAGTTCTTC	CASSLDIRHEQFF
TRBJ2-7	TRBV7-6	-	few	TGTGCCAGCAGCTTACTTAAGGCTAGCTCTCCCCACGAGCAGTACTTC	CASSLLKASSPHEQYF
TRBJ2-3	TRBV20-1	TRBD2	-	TGCAGTGCCTTCCGCGGACTAGTCACAGATACGCAGTATTTT	CSAFRGLVTDTQYF
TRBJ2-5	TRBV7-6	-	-	TGTGCCAGCAGCCCTCACCTGGGCCCAGAGATAGAGACCCAGTACTTC	CASSPHLGPEIETQYF
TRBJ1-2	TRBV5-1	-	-	TGCGCCAGCAGCTCGTTTTATGACAGTACCTCATCTAACTATGGCTACACCTTC	CASSSFYDSTSSNYGYTF
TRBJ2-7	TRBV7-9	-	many	TGTGCCAGCAGCTTAAAAGGTTCCTACGAGCAGTACTTC	CASSLKGSYEQYF
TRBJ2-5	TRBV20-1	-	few	TGCAGTGCTCCCCCGGTAGGCAGAGAGACCCAGTACTTC	CSAPPVGRETQYF
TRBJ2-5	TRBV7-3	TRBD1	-	TGTGCCAGCAGCTTAGGGACAGGGCAACAAGAGACCCAGTACTTC	CASSLGTGQQETQYF
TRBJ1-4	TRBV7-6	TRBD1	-	TGTGCCAGCAGCTCGGTCGCAGGGGGCGAGGAAAAACTGTTTTTT	CASSSVAGGEEKLFF
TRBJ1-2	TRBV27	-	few	TGTGCCAGCAGTTTACACCGGGGAGGCTATGGCTACACCTTC	CASSLHRGGYGYTF
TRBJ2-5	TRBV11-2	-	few	TGTGCCAGCAGCTTCCCAAGAGCAGGAGAGACCCAGTACTTC	CASSFPRAGETQYF